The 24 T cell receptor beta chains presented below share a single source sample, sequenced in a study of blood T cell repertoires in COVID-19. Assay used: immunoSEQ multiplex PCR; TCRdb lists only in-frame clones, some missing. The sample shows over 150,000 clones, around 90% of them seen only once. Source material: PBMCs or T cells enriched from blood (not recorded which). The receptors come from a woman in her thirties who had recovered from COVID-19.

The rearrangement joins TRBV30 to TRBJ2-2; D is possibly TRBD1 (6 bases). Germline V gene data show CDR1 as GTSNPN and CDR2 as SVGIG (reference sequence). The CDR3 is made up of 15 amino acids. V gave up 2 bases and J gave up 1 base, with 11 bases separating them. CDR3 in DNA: TGTGCCTGGAGTTGGGGGCTCGAGAACACCGGGGAGCTGTTTTTT. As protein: CAWSWGLENTGELFF. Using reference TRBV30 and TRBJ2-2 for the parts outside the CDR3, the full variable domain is SQTIHQWPATLVQPVGSPLSLECTVEGTSNPNLYWYRQAAGRGLQLLFYSVGIGQISSEVPQNLSASRPQDRQFILSSKKLLLSDSGFYLCAWSWGLENTGELFFGEGSRLTVL.

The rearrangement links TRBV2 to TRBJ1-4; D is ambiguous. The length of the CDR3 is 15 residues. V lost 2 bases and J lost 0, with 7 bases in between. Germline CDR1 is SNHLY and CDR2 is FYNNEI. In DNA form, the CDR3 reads TGTGCCAGCAGTGAACGTACATCAACTAATGAAAAACTGTTTTTT. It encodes CASSERTSTNEKLFF.

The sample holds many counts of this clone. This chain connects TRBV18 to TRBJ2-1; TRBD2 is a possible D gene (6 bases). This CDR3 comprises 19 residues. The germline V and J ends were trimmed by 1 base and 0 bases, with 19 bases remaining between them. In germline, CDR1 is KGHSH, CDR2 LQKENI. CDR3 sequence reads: CASSPLNHRDLYSYNEQFF. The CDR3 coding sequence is TGTGCCAGCTCACCACTGAACCACCGGGACTTGTACTCCTACAATGAGCAGTTCTTC. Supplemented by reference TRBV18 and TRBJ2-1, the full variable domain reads NAGVMQNPRHLVRRRGQEARLRCSPMKGHSHVYWYRQLPEEGLKFMVYLQKENIIDESGMPKERFSAEFPKEGPSILRIQQVVRGDSAAYFCASSPLNHRDLYSYNEQFFGPGTRLTVL.

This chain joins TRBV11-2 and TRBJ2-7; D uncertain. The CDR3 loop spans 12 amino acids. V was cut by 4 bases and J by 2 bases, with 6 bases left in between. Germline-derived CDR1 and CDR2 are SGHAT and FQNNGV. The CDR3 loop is CASSSLTYEQYF. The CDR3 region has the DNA TGTGCCAGCAGCTCACTAACCTACGAGCAGTACTTC. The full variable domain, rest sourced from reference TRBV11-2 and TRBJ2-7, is EAGVAQSPRYKIIEKRQSVAFWCNPISGHATLYWYQQILGQGPKLLIQFQNNGVVDDSQLPKDRFSAERLKGVDSTLKIQPAKLEDSAVYLCASSSLTYEQYFGPGTRLTVT.

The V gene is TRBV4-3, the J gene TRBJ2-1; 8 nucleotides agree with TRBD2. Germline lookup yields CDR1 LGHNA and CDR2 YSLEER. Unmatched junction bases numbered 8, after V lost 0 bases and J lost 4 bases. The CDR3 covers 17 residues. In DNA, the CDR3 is TGCGCCAGCAGCCAAGATTGGTGGACTAGCAGATACAATGAGCAGTTCTTC. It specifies CASSQDWWTSRYNEQFF.

Here the CDR3 DNA reads TGCGCCAGCAGCCTCATCCGGGGGGGAATCTACGAGCAGTACTTC. It encodes CASSLIRGGIYEQYF. The chain carries TRBV5-1 and TRBJ2-7; 8 positions agree with TRBD2. The length of the CDR3 is 15 residues. Looked up from germline, CDR1 is SGHRS and CDR2 is YFSETQ. V was pared by 4 bases and J by 3 bases, with 9 bases of the junction left unmatched.

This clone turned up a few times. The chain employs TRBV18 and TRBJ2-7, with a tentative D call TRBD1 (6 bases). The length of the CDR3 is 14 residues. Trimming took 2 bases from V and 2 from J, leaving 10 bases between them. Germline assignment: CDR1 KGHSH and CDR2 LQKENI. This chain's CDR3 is CASSPGNRAYEQYF. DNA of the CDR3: TGTGCCAGCTCACCAGGCAACAGGGCCTACGAGCAGTACTTC.

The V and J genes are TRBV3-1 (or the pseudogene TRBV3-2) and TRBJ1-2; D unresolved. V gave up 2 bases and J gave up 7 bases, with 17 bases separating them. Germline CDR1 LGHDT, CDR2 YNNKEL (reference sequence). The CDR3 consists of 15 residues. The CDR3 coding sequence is TGTGCCAGCAGCCAACCCACTACGCCTCTCTCTGGCTACACCTTC. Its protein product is CASSQPTTPLSGYTF.

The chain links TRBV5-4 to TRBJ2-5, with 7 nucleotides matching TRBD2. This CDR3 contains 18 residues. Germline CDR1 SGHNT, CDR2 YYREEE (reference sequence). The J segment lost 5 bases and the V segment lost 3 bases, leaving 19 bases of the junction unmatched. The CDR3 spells CASSSRGFSIAGSETQYF. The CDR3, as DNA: TGTGCCAGCAGCTCCCGGGGATTTTCTATAGCGGGCAGCGAGACCCAGTACTTC. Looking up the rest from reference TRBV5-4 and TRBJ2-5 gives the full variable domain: ETGVTQSPTHLIKTRGQQVTLRCSSQSGHNTVSWYQQALGQGPQFIFQYYREEENGRGNFPPRFSGLQFPNYSSELNVNALELDDSALYLCASSSRGFSIAGSETQYFGPGTRLLVL.

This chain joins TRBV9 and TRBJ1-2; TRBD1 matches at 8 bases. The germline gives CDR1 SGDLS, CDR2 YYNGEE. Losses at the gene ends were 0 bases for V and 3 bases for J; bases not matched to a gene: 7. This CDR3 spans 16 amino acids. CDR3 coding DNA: TGTGCCAGCAGCGTAGCAAGCCGGGACAGGCACTATGGCTACACCTTC. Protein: CASSVASRDRHYGYTF.

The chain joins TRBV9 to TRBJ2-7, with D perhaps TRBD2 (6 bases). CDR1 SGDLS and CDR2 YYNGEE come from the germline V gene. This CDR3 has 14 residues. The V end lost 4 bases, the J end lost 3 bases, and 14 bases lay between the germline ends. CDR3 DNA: TGTGCCAGCAGCCCCGGCGGGGATTACTACGAGCAGTACTTC. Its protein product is CASSPGGDYYEQYF. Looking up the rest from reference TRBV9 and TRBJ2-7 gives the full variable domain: DSGVTQTPKHLITATGQRVTLRCSPRSGDLSVYWYQQSLDQGLQFLIQYYNGEERAKGNILERFSAQQFPDLHSELNLSSLELGDSALYFCASSPGGDYYEQYFGPGTRLTVT.

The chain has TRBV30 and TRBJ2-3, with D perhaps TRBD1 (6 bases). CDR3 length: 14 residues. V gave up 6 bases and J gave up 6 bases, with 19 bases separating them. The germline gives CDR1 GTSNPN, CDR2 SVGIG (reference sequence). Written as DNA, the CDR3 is TGTGCCTGTACCGGGACACGTTTATCGGATACGCAGTATTTT. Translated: CACTGTRLSDTQYF.

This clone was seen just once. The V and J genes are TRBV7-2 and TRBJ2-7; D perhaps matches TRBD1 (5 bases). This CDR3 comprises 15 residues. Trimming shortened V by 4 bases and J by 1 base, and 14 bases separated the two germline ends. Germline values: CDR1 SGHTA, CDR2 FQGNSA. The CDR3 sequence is CASSWRQSTSYEQYF. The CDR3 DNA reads TGTGCCAGCAGCTGGCGACAGAGCACTTCCTACGAGCAGTACTTC.

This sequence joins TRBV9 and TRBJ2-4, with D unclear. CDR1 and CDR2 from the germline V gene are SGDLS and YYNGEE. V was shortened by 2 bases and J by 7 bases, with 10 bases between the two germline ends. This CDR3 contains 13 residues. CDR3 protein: CASSVRVRNIQYF. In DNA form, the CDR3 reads TGTGCCAGCAGCGTCCGGGTGCGGAACATTCAGTACTTC.

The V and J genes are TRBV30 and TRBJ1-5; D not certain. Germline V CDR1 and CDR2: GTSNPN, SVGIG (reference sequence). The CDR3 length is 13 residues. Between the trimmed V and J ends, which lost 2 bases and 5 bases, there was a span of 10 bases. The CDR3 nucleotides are TGTGCCTGGAGTCCGGGGAGGGATCAGCCCCAGCATTTT. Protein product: CAWSPGRDQPQHF.

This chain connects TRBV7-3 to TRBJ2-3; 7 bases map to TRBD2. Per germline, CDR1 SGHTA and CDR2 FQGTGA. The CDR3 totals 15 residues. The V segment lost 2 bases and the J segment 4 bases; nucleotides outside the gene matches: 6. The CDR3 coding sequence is TGTGCCAGCAGCTTACGGTGGGAGGGGCCAGATACGCAGTATTTT. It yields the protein CASSLRWEGPDTQYF.

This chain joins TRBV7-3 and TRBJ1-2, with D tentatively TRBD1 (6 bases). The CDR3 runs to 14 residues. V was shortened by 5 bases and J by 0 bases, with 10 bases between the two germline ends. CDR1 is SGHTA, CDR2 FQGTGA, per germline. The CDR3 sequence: CASSVDRANYGYTF. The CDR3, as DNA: TGTGCCAGCAGCGTGGACAGAGCTAACTATGGCTACACCTTC. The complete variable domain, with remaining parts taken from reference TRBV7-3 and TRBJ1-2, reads GAGVSQTPSNKVTEKGKYVELRCDPISGHTALYWYRQSLGQGPEFLIYFQGTGAADDSGLPNDRFFAVRPEGSVSTLKIQRTERGDSAVYLCASSVDRANYGYTFGSGTRLTVV.

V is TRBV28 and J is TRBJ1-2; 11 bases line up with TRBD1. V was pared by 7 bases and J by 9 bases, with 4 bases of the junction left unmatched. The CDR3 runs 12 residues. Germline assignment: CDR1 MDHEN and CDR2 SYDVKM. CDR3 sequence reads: CASTGQGDRYTF. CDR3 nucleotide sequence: TGTGCCAGCACGGGACAGGGGGATCGCTACACCTTC.

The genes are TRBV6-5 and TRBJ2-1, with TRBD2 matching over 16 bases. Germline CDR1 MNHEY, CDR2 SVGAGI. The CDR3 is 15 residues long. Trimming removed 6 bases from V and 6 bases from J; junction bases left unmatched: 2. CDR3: CASRGLAGGGNEQFF. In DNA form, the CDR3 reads TGTGCCAGCAGGGGACTAGCGGGAGGGGGCAATGAGCAGTTCTTC.

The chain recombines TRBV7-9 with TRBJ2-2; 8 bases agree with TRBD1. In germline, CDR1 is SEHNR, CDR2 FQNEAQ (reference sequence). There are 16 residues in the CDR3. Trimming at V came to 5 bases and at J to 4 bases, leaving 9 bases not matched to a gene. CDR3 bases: TGTGCCAGCAGCACAACAGGACAGGGTGGCACCGGGGAGCTGTTTTTT. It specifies CASSTTGQGGTGELFF.

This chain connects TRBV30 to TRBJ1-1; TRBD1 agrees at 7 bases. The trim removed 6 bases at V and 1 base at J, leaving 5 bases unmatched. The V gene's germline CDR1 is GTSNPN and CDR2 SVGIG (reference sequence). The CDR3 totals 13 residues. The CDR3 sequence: CACGGTANTEAFF. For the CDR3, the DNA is TGTGCCTGTGGCGGGACAGCGAACACTGAAGCTTTCTTT.

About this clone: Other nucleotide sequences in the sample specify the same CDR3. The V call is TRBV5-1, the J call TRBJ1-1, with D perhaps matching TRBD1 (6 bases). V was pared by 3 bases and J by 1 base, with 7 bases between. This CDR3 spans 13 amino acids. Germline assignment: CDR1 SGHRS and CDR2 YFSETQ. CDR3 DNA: TGCGCCAGCAGCTCGACAGGGAACACTGAAGCTTTCTTT. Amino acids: CASSSTGNTEAFF.

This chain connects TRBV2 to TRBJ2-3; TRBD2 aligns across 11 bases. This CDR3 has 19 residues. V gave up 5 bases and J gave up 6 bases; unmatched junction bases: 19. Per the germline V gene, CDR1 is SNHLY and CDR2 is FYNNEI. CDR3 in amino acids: CASSPNSPGTSGWVDTQYF. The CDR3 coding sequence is TGTGCCAGCAGTCCGAATAGTCCCGGGACTAGCGGTTGGGTGGATACGCAGTATTTT.

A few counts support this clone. The CDR3 region is CASSLGAGGYQPQHF. The CDR3 nucleotides are TGTGCCAGCAGCTTAGGGGCAGGGGGCTATCAGCCCCAGCATTTT. The chain is built from TRBV7-9 and TRBJ1-5, with TRBD1 matching over 8 bases. The V and J ends lost 1 base and 5 bases, in that order; junction bases with no gene match: 4. Germline V lookup: CDR1 SEHNR, CDR2 FQNEAQ (reference sequence). The CDR3 covers 15 residues.